The 2 T cell receptor beta chains below were found in one sample sequenced in a study of cytomegalovirus exposure and HLA in healthy donors. Use of 60 Vbeta and 13 Jbeta primers characterized the PCR. Profiling relied on immunoSEQ multiplex PCR, and the TCRdb table lists in-frame clones only, not all of them. Seen here are 130,000 to 150,000 clones, 70% to 75% observed once, and the top ten hold over 1%. The material sequenced was PBMCs. These receptors all stem from a woman aged 40 to 50 in good health and CMV-seronegative.

V and J are TRBV5-1 and TRBJ1-4; D is perhaps TRBD1 (5 bases). The CDR3 loop spans 14 amino acids. The V gene lost 0 bases and the J gene lost 8 bases, with 11 bases spanning the gap. In germline, CDR1 is SGHRS, CDR2 YFSETQ. CDR3 DNA: TGCGCCAGCAGCTTGGGCAGGGTGGGAGAAAAACTGTTTTTT. This gives the protein CASSLGRVGEKLFF.

This clone has only a few counts. The genes are TRBV28 and TRBJ1-2; D not resolved. Between the trimmed V and J ends, which lost 3 bases and 3 bases, there was a span of 11 bases. Germline V gene sequence: CDR1 MDHEN, CDR2 SYDVKM. The CDR3 runs to 14 residues. CDR3: CASSLSSNDYGYTF. DNA for the CDR3: TGTGCCAGCAGTTTGTCCAGTAATGACTATGGCTACACCTTC.